This TCR beta chain was observed in a study of identical twins. The CDR3 totals 16 residues. Germline CDR1 MGHRA, CDR2 YSYEKL. Trimming removed 3 bases from V and 2 bases from J, with 17 bases in between. MiXCR, run by TCRdb on the 5' RACE reads, gives a single entry per CDR3 protein. The table shows 450,000 to 650,000 distinct CDR3 sequences, with 7.5% to 10% occurring only once. Regarding the study as a whole: Recombination models fit unrelated individuals' TCR alpha sharing but underestimated twins'. A cross-sectional statistical analysis, not follow-up of the same donors, supported the conclusions.

Concerning this clonotype itself: The target antigen is unknown.

The same sample was also studied in work on yellow fever vaccine responses in identical twins.

The chain recombines TRBV4-1 with TRBJ2-7; weak D call: TRBD1 (5 bases). Sequencing was performed on PBMCs. The TCR originated in a woman under 30 in good health. CDR3 sequence: CASSHDTGVSTYEQYF. CDR3 sequence (DNA): TGCGCCAGCAGCCATGACACAGGTGTTTCCACCTACGAGCAGTACTTC.